This record concerns one T cell receptor beta chain sequence. These data come from a study of blood T cell repertoires in COVID-19. The assay was immunoSEQ multiplex PCR, and TCRdb's table has in-frame clones only and misses some. The sample has some 200,000 clones, 70% to 90% seen once. V was clipped by 2 bases and J by 7 bases; unmatched bases: 10. CDR1 and CDR2 from the germline V gene are LGHNA and YNFKEQ. The CDR3 length is 16 residues. This clonotype originated in a man between 50 and 59 years old with COVID-19, enrolled during active disease. Input material: peripheral blood. This chain connects TRBV4-2 to TRBJ2-1, with TRBD1 identical over 8 bases. CDR3 bases: TGTGCCAGCAGCCAACGAACCCGGACAGGGACTAATGAGCAGTTCTTC. Its protein is CASSQRTRTGTNEQFF.